This T cell receptor beta chain was captured in a study of cytomegalovirus exposure and HLA in healthy donors. Study outcomes and limitations: The study put 150 or so TCR beta chains on its list as cytomegalovirus-associated. In the approximately 120 validation repertoires, a later analysis found that first-cohort TCR clusters tended to co-occur. In vitro data verified a few CMV-associated chains as specific for CMV antigens.

Repertoires were generated with immunoSEQ multiplex PCR, while TCRdb's copy carries only in-frame clones and drops some. The sample lists 200,000 to 250,000 clones, 88% occurring once. About this clone itself: Its antigen is still unknown.

Trimming cost V 6 bases and J 1 base, with 16 bases left between them. Germline-derived CDR1 and CDR2 are LNHDA and SQIVND (reference sequence). The CDR3 has 16 residues. The clonotype was recovered from a woman aged 18-30 years in good health and CMV-seronegative. The genes are TRBV19 and TRBJ1-5; D is perhaps TRBD1 (6 bases). Sequenced sample: PBMCs. The chain's CDR3 is CASRQGVRMSNQPQHF. The CDR3 coding sequence is TGTGCCAGTAGACAGGGCGTACGAATGAGCAATCAGCCCCAGCATTTT. Supplemented by reference TRBV19 and TRBJ1-5, the full variable domain reads DGGITQSPKYLFRKEGQNVTLSCEQNLNHDAMYWYRQDPGQGLRLIYYSQIVNDFQKGDIAEGYSVSREKKESFPLTVTSAQKNPTAFYLCASRQGVRMSNQPQHFGDGTRLSIL.